These 8 T cell receptor beta chains share one sample of origin, sequenced in a study of shared clonotypes between healthy human individuals. Repertoires were generated with immunoSEQ multiplex PCR, while TCRdb's copy carries only in-frame clones and drops some. Of over 1.5 million clones in the sample, 95% to 99% were seen once. Material: naive CD4+ T cells sorted from blood. Subset reported: CD45RA+ positively selected. The receptors shown here come from a man aged 25 to 40 in good health.

The gene calls are TRBV11-2 and TRBJ2-1; weak D call: TRBD2 (6 bases). The germline V and J ends were trimmed by 0 bases and 9 bases, with 21 bases remaining between them. CDR3 length: 17 amino acids. Germline CDR1 SGHAT, CDR2 FQNNGV. CDR3 sequence: CASSLEGRAGWSGEQFF. The CDR3 DNA follows: TGTGCCAGCAGCTTAGAAGGTCGCGCGGGATGGTCAGGTGAGCAGTTCTTC. The variable domain in full, completed from reference TRBV11-2 and TRBJ2-1, reads EAGVAQSPRYKIIEKRQSVAFWCNPISGHATLYWYQQILGQGPKLLIQFQNNGVVDDSQLPKDRFSAERLKGVDSTLKIQPAKLEDSAVYLCASSLEGRAGWSGEQFFGPGTRLTVL.

The chain carries TRBV7-9 and TRBJ2-2; maybe TRBD1 (6 bases). This CDR3 spans 15 amino acids. V was shortened by 5 bases and J by 3 bases, with 13 bases between the two germline ends. The germline gives CDR1 SEHNR, CDR2 FQNEAQ (reference sequence). The CDR3: CASSIGSGDTGELFF. The CDR3 DNA reads TGTGCCAGCAGCATTGGGTCAGGGGACACCGGGGAGCTGTTTTTT.

To note about this clone: Compared with germline, one end of the junction differs, possibly owing to a read error. The J gene is TRBJ2-7, the V gene TRBV18; D assignment may be TRBD1 or TRBD2 (5 bases each). This CDR3 is built from 13 residues. Germline CDR1 is KGHSH and CDR2 is LQKENI. The CDR3 DNA reads TGTGCCAGCTCCCCACGGGGCACGTGGGAGCAGTACTTC. It specifies CASSPRGTWEQYF.

This clone was picked up one time. The V call is TRBV9, the J call TRBJ2-5; 10 nucleotides align to TRBD2. Germline V gene data show CDR1 as SGDLS and CDR2 as YYNGEE. This CDR3 has 15 amino acids. After removal of 0 bases from V and 7 bases from J, the junction contained 6 bases not matched to a gene. In nucleotides, the CDR3 is TGTGCCAGCAGCGTAGGAACGGAGCGGGAGGGGACCCAGTACTTC. Its protein is CASSVGTEREGTQYF.

The chain couples TRBV6-5 to TRBJ2-5; D might be TRBD1 or TRBD2, each matching 5 bases. Trimming removed 2 bases at V and 4 bases at J, with 11 bases between. This CDR3 has 14 residues. Germline V lookup: CDR1 MNHEY, CDR2 SVGAGI. CDR3 in amino acids: CASSYRSGAETQYF. The CDR3 DNA reads as TGTGCCAGCAGTTACAGGTCCGGGGCAGAGACCCAGTACTTC.

The J gene is TRBJ1-2, the V gene TRBV18; a possible D gene is TRBD1 (6 bases). Germline CDR1 reads KGHSH; CDR2 reads LQKENI. CDR3 length: 15 residues. The V end lost 0 bases, the J end lost 4 bases, and 12 bases lay between the germline ends. In DNA form, the CDR3 reads TGTGCCAGCTCACCACCTCACGGGACACCCTATGGCTACACCTTC. Translating gives CASSPPHGTPYGYTF.

This sequence joins TRBV18 and TRBJ1-5, with 9 bases identical to TRBD1. Germline V gene sequence: CDR1 KGHSH, CDR2 LQKENI. With 3 bases clipped from V and 7 bases from J, the junction kept 4 bases outside the gene matches. The CDR3 covers 14 residues. CDR3 DNA: TGTGCCAGCTCACCGAGACAGGGGGAACAGCCCCAGCATTTT. It is translated as CASSPRQGEQPQHF.

CDR3 residues: CASSLPTGGFNEQFF. CDR3 DNA: TGTGCCAGCAGTTTACCGACAGGGGGCTTCAATGAGCAGTTCTTC. The chain links TRBV28 to TRBJ2-1; 10 nucleotides align to TRBD1. With V trimmed by 2 bases and J by 6 bases, 4 bases remained unmatched. CDR1 is MDHEN, CDR2 SYDVKM, per germline. CDR3 length: 15 amino acids. The variable domain in full, with the rest retrieved from reference TRBV28 and TRBJ2-1, is DVKVTQSSRYLVKRTGEKVFLECVQDMDHENMFWYRQDPGLGLRLIYFSYDVKMKEKGDIPEGYSVSREKKERFSLILESASTNQTSMYLCASSLPTGGFNEQFFGPGTRLTVL.